This paragraph covers one T cell receptor beta chain sequence. These data come from a study of identical twins. TCRdb re-called the 5' RACE reads with MiXCR, one entry per CDR3 protein. The repertoire holds around 450,000 distinct CDR3 sequences, with 11% to 15% as singletons. Germline assignment: CDR1 MNHNS and CDR2 SASEGT. Deletions cut 7 bases from V and 7 bases from J, with 16 bases between. The CDR3 consists of 14 residues. The data were also submitted as part of a second study, on yellow fever vaccine responses in identical twins.

The chain carries TRBV6-1 and TRBJ2-2; the D gene could be TRBD1 or TRBD2 (5 bases each). This clonotype was obtained from a woman younger than 35 in good health. The source material was CD4+ T cells sorted from blood. In nucleotides, the CDR3 is TGTGCCAGCAACCCTTTTGGGGGAAACGGGGAGCTGTTTTTT. This codes for CASNPFGGNGELFF.